This T cell receptor (beta chain) was documented in a study of T-cell reconstitution after alpha-beta-depleted transplantation in children. This clonotype was seen repeatedly, ten times or more. The antigen is unknown. Unique molecular identifiers featured in how the TCRbeta library was prepared. TCRdb analysed the PCR reads with MiXCR anew, one entry per CDR3 protein. The table shows fewer than 550,000 distinct CDR3 sequences, with under 20% occurring only once. Germline assignment: CDR1 DFQATT and CDR2 SNEGSKA (reference sequence). The CDR3 is 13 residues long. Trimming removed 3 bases from V and 3 bases from J, with 9 bases in between. Study conclusions and caveats: Hyperexpanded clones declined; after one year, newly produced T cells mostly supplied diversity. It was reported that alpha-beta T cells came from several hundred expanded graft clones (about two months after transplant). Diversity of TCRbeta at day 60 was high in some patients, arising from surviving recipient T cells and thymic progenitors.

J is TRBJ2-1 and V is TRBV20-1, with D uncertain. This TCR derives from a boy under two years old who had a stem cell transplant for Wiskott-Aldrich syndrome, so the T cells may come from the graft donor. The specimen was PBMCs, mostly from graft donor cells, collected 360 days after TCRalphabeta/CD19-depleted stem cell transplant. The CDR3 DNA reads TGCAGTGCTAGCACACAGAGCTACAATGAGCAGTTCTTC. Protein product: CSASTQSYNEQFF.